A selection of T cell receptor beta chains follows, all from one sample in a study of T-cell reconstitution after alpha-beta-depleted transplantation in children. TCRdb ran MiXCR on the PCR reads and lists one entry per CDR3 protein. Of nearly 350,000 distinct CDR3 sequences in the sample, around 15% are singletons; the top ten hold around two fifths. Here the sequenced sample was PBMCs, mostly from graft donor cells, taken 360 days after TCRalphabeta/CD19-depleted stem cell transplant. All receptors come from a male patient under 10 years old who had a stem cell transplant for acute lymphoblastic leukemia, so the T cells may come from the graft donor. The CDR3 runs from the conserved cysteine through the conserved F or W. The D gene is left open where the match is weak. Size is omitted from some rows. Given values are once, few, many or a class for expanded clones.

abundance	v_gene	j_gene	d_gene	CDR3nt	CDR3aa
few	TRBV4-3	TRBJ2-7	-	TGCGCCAGCAGCCCCCGAGAGGATCCCTACGAGCAGTACTTC	CASSPREDPYEQYF
few	TRBV28	TRBJ2-3	-	TGTGCCAGCAGTTTTGACCCCGGGAGTGGTGCAGATACGCAGTATTTT	CASSFDPGSGADTQYF
once	TRBV27	TRBJ1-6	-	TGTGCCAGCAGTTTTCTAAGGCAGGGAGATTATAATTCACCCCTCCACTTT	CASSFLRQGDYNSPLHF
once	TRBV28	TRBJ1-2	TRBD1	TGTGCCAGCAGTATGGGACAGGGAGCCTATGGCTACACCTTC	CASSMGQGAYGYTF
-	TRBV20-1	TRBJ2-7	TRBD2	TGCAGTGCTAGTTCCAGCGGGAGCGACGAGCAGTACTTC	CSASSSGSDEQYF
few	TRBV11-2	TRBJ2-1	-	TGTGCCAGCAGCCTTATGACTACGGTGTACAATGAGCAGTTCTTC	CASSLMTTVYNEQFF
-	TRBV7-9	TRBJ2-1	-	TGTGCCAGCAGCTTAGCTAGCCGGGGCTACAATGAGCAGTTCTTC	CASSLASRGYNEQFF
few	TRBV20-1	TRBJ2-7	-	TGCAGTGCTAGCCGCGGGACGGACTACGAGCAGTACTTC	CSASRGTDYEQYF
-	TRBV3-1	TRBJ2-7	TRBD1	TGTGCCAGCAGCCATTACAGGGGGCGGTACGAGCAGTACTTC	CASSHYRGRYEQYF
-	TRBV29-1	TRBJ2-7	TRBD2	TGCAGCGTTGGTGGACTAGCGGTCTACGAGCAGTACTTC	CSVGGLAVYEQYF
few	TRBV28	TRBJ2-1	-	TGTGCCAGCAGTCCCCATAGCAATGAGCAGTTCTTC	CASSPHSNEQFF
-	TRBV19	TRBJ1-6	-	TGTGCCAGTGGAGGGGCGACCTATAATTCACCCCTCCACTTT	CASGGATYNSPLHF
many	TRBV20-1	TRBJ2-3	-	TGCAGTGCTAGTACAGCGAGCACAGATACGCAGTATTTT	CSASTASTDTQYF
few	TRBV25-1	TRBJ1-2	-	TGTGCCAGCAGTGAGGGAACAGCTTCCGCTTATGGCTACACCTTC	CASSEGTASAYGYTF
-	TRBV20-1	TRBJ1-5	-	TGCAGTGCTAGGGGTTCAGGGAGGAATTTT	CSARGSGRNF
few	TRBV9	TRBJ2-1	-	TGTGCCAGCAGCGTCGGCCCCGGGTTCGAGAATGAGCAGTTCTTC	CASSVGPGFENEQFF
few	TRBV19	TRBJ2-1	TRBD2	TGTGCCAGTAGTCCAGGGACTAGCGAGGGCTACAATGAGCAGTTCTTC	CASSPGTSEGYNEQFF
many	TRBV5-1	TRBJ2-7	-	TGCGCCAGGCCCCCGTATGGGGCGTCCTACGAGCAGTACTTC	CARPPYGASYEQYF
few	TRBV5-1	TRBJ1-1	-	TGCGCCAGCAGCCTGACAGTCATGAACACTGAAGCTTTCTTT	CASSLTVMNTEAFF
few	TRBV7-9	TRBJ1-1	-	TGTGCCAGCAGCCGACCTCCTGCCGGGACTGTGAACACTGAAGCTTTCTTT	CASSRPPAGTVNTEAFF
few	TRBV20-1	TRBJ2-7	-	TGCAGTGCTTTACAAGGACCCTGGTACGAGCAGTACTTC	CSALQGPWYEQYF
many	TRBV5-1	TRBJ2-1	TRBD2	TGCGCCAGCAGCTTGGCTAGCGGGATTTTCAATGAGCAGTTCTTC	CASSLASGIFNEQFF
-	TRBV15	TRBJ1-1	-	TGTGCCACCAGCAGAGTAAGGCCACCCATGAACACTGAAGCTTTCTTT	CATSRVRPPMNTEAFF
-	TRBV7-2	TRBJ2-3	-	TGTGCCAGCAGCTTGCAGCCCGCCGGCACAGATACGCAGTATTTT	CASSLQPAGTDTQYF
-	TRBV7-6	TRBJ2-1	-	TGTGCCAGCAGCTTAGGACACAATGAGCAGTTCTTC	CASSLGHNEQFF
-	TRBV12-3/TRBV12-4	TRBJ2-5	TRBD2	TGTGCCAGCAGTTTGCGCGGGGGACTAGCGGTCCAAGAGACCCAGTACTTC	CASSLRGGLAVQETQYF
many	TRBV20-1	TRBJ2-5	-	TGCAGTGCCACTCGGGACTCTCAAGAGACCCAGTACTTC	CSATRDSQETQYF
many	TRBV10-3	TRBJ2-2	-	TGTGCCATCAGTGATTCAGGGGAAGGCACCGGGGAGCTGTTTTTT	CAISDSGEGTGELFF
many	TRBV7-6	TRBJ1-3	-	TGTGCCAGCAGCTTTGGGGGAAACACCATATATTTT	CASSFGGNTIYF
few	TRBV21-1	TRBJ2-1	-	TGTGCCAGCAGCATCCCGGGACTCCTATGGTCCTACAATGAGCAGTTCTTC	CASSIPGLLWSYNEQFF
few	TRBV6-5	TRBJ1-6	-	TGTGCCAGCAGCCGAGACAGCTCCTATAATTCACCCCTCCACTTT	CASSRDSSYNSPLHF
few	TRBV24-1	TRBJ2-5	-	TGTGCCACCAGTGATCACTCATTTACAGGGTTGGAGACCCAGTACTTC	CATSDHSFTGLETQYF
-	TRBV28	TRBJ1-4	TRBD1	TGTGCCAGCAGTCAGGGCAGGGGGTGGGAAAAACTGTTTTTT	CASSQGRGWEKLFF
few	TRBV29-1	TRBJ1-2	-	TGCAGCGTTGATCCGGCAGGGTCCGTTGGCTACACCTTC	CSVDPAGSVGYTF
few	TRBV25-1	TRBJ2-5	-	TGTGCCAGCAGTGAATTTGGCAGACAAGAGACCCAGTACTTC	CASSEFGRQETQYF
few	TRBV7-2	TRBJ2-7	-	TGTGCCAGCAGCTTACCCATTGGGGGGAGCGAGCAGTACTTC	CASSLPIGGSEQYF
few	TRBV12-3/TRBV12-4	TRBJ2-1	TRBD2	TGTGCCAGCAGTAACCGGGACTACGAAACTTTTAACTCCTACAATGAGCAGTTCTTC	CASSNRDYETFNSYNEQFF
many	TRBV12-3/TRBV12-4	TRBJ2-1	TRBD2	TGTGCCAGCAGTTTGTCTAGCGGGAGGTTTTACAATGAGCAGTTCTTC	CASSLSSGRFYNEQFF
many	TRBV10-3	TRBJ2-3	TRBD2	TGTGCCACCGGAGCGGGAACAGATACGCAGTATTTT	CATGAGTDTQYF
few	TRBV28	TRBJ2-7	TRBD2	TGTGCCAGCAGTTTGGGGGACTACTACGAGCAGTACTTC	CASSLGDYYEQYF
-	TRBV12-3/TRBV12-4	TRBJ2-1	-	TGTGCCAGCAGTTCCCTATTAGACAATGAGCAGTTCTTC	CASSSLLDNEQFF